The rows below give T cell receptor beta chains drawn from one sample of a study of shared clonotypes between healthy human individuals. Profiled with immunoSEQ multiplex PCR; TCRdb holds only in-frame clones, not every one. The sample records hundreds of thousands of clones, around 80% being singletons. The sample taken for sequencing was PBMCs. All receptors come from a woman aged 40-49 years in good health. Some clones in this sample may be carry-over from other donors' samples. CDR3s include the opening cysteine and the closing phenylalanine or tryptophan. The order of the fields is CDR3 length, J gene, clone size, V gene, D gene, CDR3 DNA, CDR3 protein. D genes are given only for firm matches. Not all rows give a size; the values are once, few, many and, for expanded clones, a class.

len: 16; j_gene: TRBJ2-5; abundance: NA; v_gene: TRBV5-1; d_gene: TRBD1; CDR3nt: TGCGCCAGCAGCTTGGGTGGGACAGGGGGCGCAGAGACCCAGTACTTC; CDR3aa: CASSLGGTGGAETQYF
len: 15; j_gene: TRBJ1-4; abundance: NA; v_gene: TRBV7-3; d_gene: NA; CDR3nt: TGTGCCAGCAGCCCCTCCGGGGGGCCAAATGAAAAACTGTTTTTT; CDR3aa: CASSPSGGPNEKLFF
len: 13; j_gene: TRBJ2-7; abundance: NA; v_gene: TRBV5-4; d_gene: TRBD1; CDR3nt: TGTGCCAGCAGCTTTAGACAGGGCTACGAGCAGTACTTC; CDR3aa: CASSFRQGYEQYF
len: 16; j_gene: TRBJ1-1; abundance: NA; v_gene: TRBV4-3; d_gene: NA; CDR3nt: TGCGCCAGCAGCCAATCCCTGGGGCTTCGGAACACTGAAGCTTTCTTT; CDR3aa: CASSQSLGLRNTEAFF
len: 16; j_gene: TRBJ1-4; abundance: NA; v_gene: TRBV18; d_gene: NA; CDR3nt: TGTGCCAGCTCACTTTCTTGGGGCGCCGGGGGTGAAAAACTGTTTTTT; CDR3aa: CASSLSWGAGGEKLFF
len: 14; j_gene: TRBJ2-7; abundance: NA; v_gene: TRBV7-2; d_gene: TRBD2; CDR3nt: TGTGCCAGCAAAACTAGCGGGACCTCCTACGAGCAGTACTTC; CDR3aa: CASKTSGTSYEQYF
len: 15; j_gene: TRBJ2-2; abundance: NA; v_gene: TRBV30; d_gene: TRBD2; CDR3nt: TGTGCCTGGAGTGCCGGGAGGGCCCGGACCGGGGAGCTGTTTTTT; CDR3aa: CAWSAGRARTGELFF
len: 15; j_gene: TRBJ2-5; abundance: NA; v_gene: TRBV28; d_gene: NA; CDR3nt: TGTGCCAGCAGTTTATCCCCCCAGGCCCAAGAGACCCAGTACTTC; CDR3aa: CASSLSPQAQETQYF
len: 15; j_gene: TRBJ2-3; abundance: NA; v_gene: TRBV28; d_gene: NA; CDR3nt: TGTGCCAGCAGCTATGGGACGCCTAGCACAGATACGCAGTATTTT; CDR3aa: CASSYGTPSTDTQYF
len: 15; j_gene: TRBJ2-5; abundance: NA; v_gene: TRBV25-1; d_gene: NA; CDR3nt: TGTGCCAGCAGTGAATTGGGGGGTCCCCAAGAGACCCAGTACTTC; CDR3aa: CASSELGGPQETQYF
len: 15; j_gene: TRBJ2-3; abundance: few; v_gene: TRBV6-4; d_gene: TRBD2; CDR3nt: TGTGCCAGCAGTGACGCAGCGGGAGCGGTAGATACGCAGTATTTT; CDR3aa: CASSDAAGAVDTQYF
len: 15; j_gene: TRBJ2-3; abundance: few; v_gene: TRBV4-2; d_gene: NA; CDR3nt: TGTGCCAGCAGCCGAGGTGAATTAGATGGTTCTACGCAGTATTTT; CDR3aa: CASSRGELDGSTQYF
len: 12; j_gene: TRBJ2-1; abundance: NA; v_gene: TRBV28; d_gene: NA; CDR3nt: TGTGCCAGCACTGCCCGGAACAATGAGCAGTTCTTC; CDR3aa: CASTARNNEQFF
len: 16; j_gene: TRBJ2-7; abundance: NA; v_gene: TRBV28; d_gene: NA; CDR3nt: TGTGCCAGCAGTTCCCTCCTCGGGGGGCATACCTACGAGCAGTACTTC; CDR3aa: CASSSLLGGHTYEQYF
len: 16; j_gene: TRBJ2-7; abundance: NA; v_gene: TRBV5-1; d_gene: TRBD1; CDR3nt: TGCGCCAGCAGCTTAGATAGGACAGGGAATCGCTACGAGCAGTACTTC; CDR3aa: CASSLDRTGNRYEQYF
len: 12; j_gene: TRBJ2-7; abundance: NA; v_gene: TRBV7-9; d_gene: NA; CDR3nt: TGTGCCAGCAGAGGACAAGCCTACGAGCAGTACTTC; CDR3aa: CASRGQAYEQYF
len: 13; j_gene: TRBJ1-1; abundance: once; v_gene: TRBV27; d_gene: NA; CDR3nt: TGTGCCAGCAGTATAGAACAGGGCACTGAAGCTTTCTTT; CDR3aa: CASSIEQGTEAFF
len: 14; j_gene: TRBJ1-3; abundance: NA; v_gene: TRBV9; d_gene: TRBD1; CDR3nt: TGTGCCAGCGGACAGGGGGCTCCTGGAAACACCATATATTTT; CDR3aa: CASGQGAPGNTIYF
len: 14; j_gene: TRBJ2-3; abundance: NA; v_gene: TRBV5-1; d_gene: NA; CDR3nt: TGCGCCAGCAGTTCGGGGCGCTTAACAGATACGCAGTATTTT; CDR3aa: CASSSGRLTDTQYF
len: 15; j_gene: TRBJ1-1; abundance: NA; v_gene: TRBV18; d_gene: NA; CDR3nt: TGTGCCAGCTCAACGGGGCACCAGGGCTTCACTGAAGCTTTCTTT; CDR3aa: CASSTGHQGFTEAFF
len: 17; j_gene: TRBJ2-7; abundance: NA; v_gene: TRBV5-4; d_gene: NA; CDR3nt: TGTGCCAGCAGCCCTACTACTGACAGTGGCTATACGTACGAGCAGTACTTC; CDR3aa: CASSPTTDSGYTYEQYF
len: 15; j_gene: TRBJ2-7; abundance: few; v_gene: TRBV6-1; d_gene: NA; CDR3nt: TGTGCCAGCACCCAGAGTCTAGCAGCAGACTACGAGCAGTACTTC; CDR3aa: CASTQSLAADYEQYF
len: 15; j_gene: TRBJ2-7; abundance: few; v_gene: TRBV28; d_gene: TRBD1; CDR3nt: TGTGCCAGCAGGGAGAGGGGTCAGGGGGCCTACGAGCAGTACTTC; CDR3aa: CASRERGQGAYEQYF
len: 16; j_gene: TRBJ2-2; abundance: NA; v_gene: TRBV5-4; d_gene: TRBD2; CDR3nt: TGTGCCAGCAGCCGACGACTAGCGGCCCCCACCGGGGAGCTGTTTTTT; CDR3aa: CASSRRLAAPTGELFF
len: 12; j_gene: TRBJ1-2; abundance: NA; v_gene: TRBV29-1; d_gene: NA; CDR3nt: TGCAGCGCGTCGGGACCGGTGGAAGGCTACACCTTC; CDR3aa: CSASGPVEGYTF
len: 11; j_gene: TRBJ2-5; abundance: many; v_gene: TRBV20-1; d_gene: NA; CDR3nt: TGCAGTGCTATTAGTATGGAGACCCAGTACTTC; CDR3aa: CSAISMETQYF
len: 14; j_gene: TRBJ2-7; abundance: NA; v_gene: TRBV30; d_gene: TRBD1; CDR3nt: TGTGCCTGGGATGCCGGGACAGGGGTTAGCGAGCAGTACTTC; CDR3aa: CAWDAGTGVSEQYF
len: 12; j_gene: TRBJ2-3; abundance: NA; v_gene: TRBV7-9; d_gene: NA; CDR3nt: TGTGCCAGCAGCCAAGATCAAGTTACGCAGTATTTT; CDR3aa: CASSQDQVTQYF
len: 14; j_gene: TRBJ2-5; abundance: once; v_gene: TRBV18; d_gene: TRBD1; CDR3nt: TGTGCCAGCTCACCTCAGACAGGGGAAGAGACCCAGTACTTC; CDR3aa: CASSPQTGEETQYF
len: 17; j_gene: TRBJ2-7; abundance: NA; v_gene: TRBV27; d_gene: TRBD2; CDR3nt: TGTGCCAGCAGTCCCGGCGCTAGCGGGAGGAGCAACTACGAGCAGTACTTC; CDR3aa: CASSPGASGRSNYEQYF
len: 14; j_gene: TRBJ2-5; abundance: NA; v_gene: TRBV7-3; d_gene: TRBD1; CDR3nt: TGTGCCAGCAGCAAGACAGGGGGCTGGGAGACCCAGTACTTC; CDR3aa: CASSKTGGWETQYF
len: 13; j_gene: TRBJ1-1; abundance: few; v_gene: TRBV28; d_gene: NA; CDR3nt: TGTGCCAGCACCTCGGGGGAGGGCACTGAAGCTTTCTTT; CDR3aa: CASTSGEGTEAFF
len: 15; j_gene: TRBJ1-1; abundance: NA; v_gene: TRBV15; d_gene: NA; CDR3nt: TGTGCCACCAGCAGTTACGAGGGGCGCGGCACTGAAGCTTTCTTT; CDR3aa: CATSSYEGRGTEAFF
len: 15; j_gene: TRBJ2-1; abundance: once; v_gene: TRBV2; d_gene: TRBD2; CDR3nt: TGTGCCAGCAGAGACCCGGGACTAGGCGCAAGGGAGCAGTTCTTC; CDR3aa: CASRDPGLGAREQFF
len: 13; j_gene: TRBJ2-1; abundance: NA; v_gene: TRBV27; d_gene: NA; CDR3nt: TGTGCCAGCAGTTGGCGGAACTACAATGAGCAGTTCTTC; CDR3aa: CASSWRNYNEQFF
len: 16; j_gene: TRBJ2-1; abundance: NA; v_gene: TRBV5-1; d_gene: NA; CDR3nt: TGCGCCAGCAGTTATGGATCGATAGGATCCTACAATGAGCAGTTCTTC; CDR3aa: CASSYGSIGSYNEQFF
len: 13; j_gene: TRBJ2-5; abundance: NA; v_gene: TRBV18; d_gene: TRBD1; CDR3nt: TGTGCCAGCTCACTCAGACAGGGAGAGACCCAGTACTTC; CDR3aa: CASSLRQGETQYF
len: 14; j_gene: TRBJ2-7; abundance: NA; v_gene: TRBV29-1; d_gene: TRBD2; CDR3nt: TGCAGCGTAGCCCGGACTAGCGGGCCGTACGAGCAGTACTTC; CDR3aa: CSVARTSGPYEQYF
len: 16; j_gene: TRBJ2-7; abundance: NA; v_gene: TRBV11-3; d_gene: TRBD2; CDR3nt: TGTGCCAGCACCCCCAAAGTTACTAGCGGGAGCTACGAGCAGTACTTC; CDR3aa: CASTPKVTSGSYEQYF
len: 12; j_gene: TRBJ2-5; abundance: NA; v_gene: TRBV11-1; d_gene: NA; CDR3nt: TGTGCCAGCAGCTCTAGAAGAGAGACCCAGTACTTC; CDR3aa: CASSSRRETQYF
len: 16; j_gene: TRBJ1-1; abundance: NA; v_gene: TRBV27; d_gene: NA; CDR3nt: TGTGCCAGCAGTTCCGTCCCTCGGCAGGTAGACACTGAAGCTTTCTTT; CDR3aa: CASSSVPRQVDTEAFF
len: 14; j_gene: TRBJ2-7; abundance: NA; v_gene: TRBV5-4; d_gene: NA; CDR3nt: TGTGCCAGCAGCCTAGGGGTGGGCATCTACGAGCAGTACTTC; CDR3aa: CASSLGVGIYEQYF
len: 14; j_gene: TRBJ2-7; abundance: NA; v_gene: TRBV6-1; d_gene: TRBD1; CDR3nt: TGTGCCAGCAGTTGGGAGACAGGGGGCTTCGAGCAGTACTTC; CDR3aa: CASSWETGGFEQYF
len: 15; j_gene: TRBJ2-7; abundance: NA; v_gene: TRBV5-1; d_gene: TRBD1; CDR3nt: TGCGCCAGCAGCTTAAGAGGGACAGGCGACTACGAGCAGTACTTC; CDR3aa: CASSLRGTGDYEQYF
len: 15; j_gene: TRBJ1-2; abundance: NA; v_gene: TRBV6-1; d_gene: TRBD1; CDR3nt: TGTGCCAGCAGTCCCCGGGACAGTAGTAACTATGGCTACACCTTC; CDR3aa: CASSPRDSSNYGYTF